The 13 T cell receptor beta chains listed next were all sequenced from one sample in a study of blood T cell repertoires in COVID-19. Clones were read by immunoSEQ multiplex PCR, and TCRdb kept only the in-frame ones, dropping some. Here the sample spans about 100,000 clones, roughly 88% being singletons. The sample taken for sequencing was peripheral blood. The receptors come from a man between 18 and 35 years old with COVID-19, enrolled during active disease.

V gene TRBV2 combines with J gene TRBJ2-7; TRBD2 might be the D (5 bases). The CDR3 is 14 residues long. The germline gives CDR1 SNHLY, CDR2 FYNNEI. V gave up 6 bases and J gave up 7 bases, with 19 bases separating them. CDR3 nucleotide sequence: TGTGCCAGCAGAGCCTTAACAGCTCCGGGGGAGCAGTACTTC. This gives the protein CASRALTAPGEQYF.

The genes are TRBV12-3 or TRBV12-4 and TRBJ2-5; D ambiguous. V was shortened by 1 base and J by 6 bases, with 6 bases between the two germline ends. There are 12 residues in the CDR3. In nucleotides, the CDR3 is TGTGCCAGCAGTTTAGACACACAGACCCAGTACTTC. Amino acids: CASSLDTQTQYF.

V is TRBV29-1 and J is TRBJ2-7; 7 positions match TRBD1. Trimming cost V 3 bases and J 4 bases; bases outside gene matches: 3. Germline CDR1 SQVTM, CDR2 ANQGSEA. There are 12 residues in the CDR3. CDR3 nucleotide sequence: TGCAGCGTTGAGGCAGGGGGTTACGAGCAGTACTTC. This codes for CSVEAGGYEQYF.

This sequence joins TRBV13 and TRBJ2-7; the match to TRBD2 covers 10 bases. The CDR3 has 16 residues. Germline CDR1 is PRHDT and CDR2 is FYEKMQ (reference sequence). V was pared by 5 bases and J by 1 base, with 8 bases of the junction left unmatched. CDR3 sequence (DNA): TGTGCCAGCAGCCCCCGGACTAGCGGTACTTCCTACGAGCAGTACTTC. Its translation: CASSPRTSGTSYEQYF.

The chain uses TRBV15 and TRBJ1-5, with D hard to call. This CDR3 region has 12 residues. V gave up 8 bases and J gave up 0 bases, with 5 bases separating them. Germline V gives CDR1 LNHNV, CDR2 YYDKDF (reference sequence). CDR3 in amino acids: CATSHSNQPQHF. The CDR3 nucleotides read TGTGCCACCTCCCATAGCAATCAGCCCCAGCATTTT.

The chain combines TRBV6-5 with TRBJ2-7, with 7 bases lining up with TRBD1. The CDR3 contains 16 residues. V shed 2 bases, J shed 1 base, and the junction held 8 bases outside the gene matches. Germline V CDR1 and CDR2: MNHEY, SVGAGI. DNA for the CDR3: TGTGCCAGCAGTTACGTGGTTGGACAGGAATCCTACGAGCAGTACTTC. This codes for CASSYVVGQESYEQYF.

The chain couples TRBV7-6 to TRBJ2-5; 12 bases are shared with TRBD2. The CDR3 extends over 15 amino acids. Germline CDR1 is SGHVS and CDR2 is FNYEAQ. V shed 4 bases and J 4 bases; nucleotides not matched to a gene: 4. CDR3: CASSSRLAGVETQYF. The CDR3 bases are TGTGCCAGCAGCTCCAGACTAGCGGGAGTAGAGACCCAGTACTTC.

This chain uses TRBV5-1 with TRBJ2-3; 10 bases fit TRBD1. Germline V gene sequence: CDR1 SGHRS, CDR2 YFSETQ. CDR3 length: 16 residues. The junction had 2 bases not matched to a gene; V was cut back by 0 bases and J by 1 base. The CDR3 reads CASSLAGTGGTDTQYF. In DNA, the CDR3 is TGCGCCAGCAGCTTGGCCGGGACAGGGGGCACAGATACGCAGTATTTT.

The chain links TRBV6-2 or TRBV6-3 to TRBJ2-7; TRBD2 matches 8 bases. J was trimmed by 3 bases and V by 6 bases; bases with no gene match: 13. Looked up from germline, CDR1 is MNHEY and CDR2 is SVGEGT. The CDR3 is 16 amino acids. Written as DNA, the CDR3 is TGTGCCAGCAGCCCCAATTCGGGGGGGGGAATCTACGAGCAGTACTTC. It encodes CASSPNSGGGIYEQYF.

The rearrangement uses TRBV28 and TRBJ1-1, with D possibly matching TRBD1 (6 bases). The CDR3 has 12 amino acids. Germline lookup yields CDR1 MDHEN and CDR2 SYDVKM. V dropped 6 bases and J dropped 7 bases, with 12 bases sitting between them. CDR3 residues: CASSSGHGEAFF. The DNA of the CDR3 is TGTGCCAGCAGCTCGGGACACGGTGAAGCTTTCTTT.

Only a few counts were recorded for this clone. The chain carries TRBV27 and TRBJ1-5, with TRBD1 as a possible D gene (5 bases). This CDR3 comprises 15 residues. The germline CDR1 and CDR2 sequences are MNHEY and SMNVEV (reference sequence). V lost 0 bases, J lost 2 bases, and 8 bases lay in between. CDR3 in DNA: TGTGCCAGCAGTTTATCGACGACAGGCAATCAGCCCCAGCATTTT. Its protein product is CASSLSTTGNQPQHF.

The chain combines TRBV29-1 with TRBJ2-7; 7 nucleotides agree with TRBD2. Germline V gene data show CDR1 as SQVTM and CDR2 as ANQGSEA. V trimming: 4 bases; J trimming: 7 bases; junction bases outside the gene matches: 19. The CDR3 contains 16 residues. CDR3 DNA: TGCAGCGTTGGGACCTACGGAGGGGCGGGAGTGCTGGAGCAGTACTTC. Translating it yields CSVGTYGGAGVLEQYF.

The rearrangement links TRBV6-2 or TRBV6-3 to TRBJ1-5, with D hard to call. The V end lost 7 bases, the J end lost 1 base, and 14 bases lay between the germline ends. Germline V gene lookup returns CDR1 MNHEY and CDR2 SVGEGT. The CDR3 consists of 15 residues. CDR3 protein: CASTPVGSSNQPQHF. CDR3 DNA: TGTGCCAGCACCCCTGTCGGGAGCAGCAATCAGCCCCAGCATTTT.